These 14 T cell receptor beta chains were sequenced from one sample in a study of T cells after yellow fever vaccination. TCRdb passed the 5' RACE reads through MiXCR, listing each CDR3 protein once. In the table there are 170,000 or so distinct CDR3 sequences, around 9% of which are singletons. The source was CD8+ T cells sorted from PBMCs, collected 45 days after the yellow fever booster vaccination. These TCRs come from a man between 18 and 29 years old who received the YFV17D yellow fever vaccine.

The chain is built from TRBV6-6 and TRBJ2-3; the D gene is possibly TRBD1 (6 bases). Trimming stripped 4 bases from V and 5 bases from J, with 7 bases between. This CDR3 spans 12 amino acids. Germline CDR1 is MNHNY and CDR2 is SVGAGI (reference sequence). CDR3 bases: TGTGCCAGCAGTTCAGGGGTAGATACGCAGTATTTT. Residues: CASSSGVDTQYF.

CDR3 sequence reads: CASSEGLKGTDTQYF. The CDR3 DNA is TGTGCCAGCAGTGAAGGACTAAAGGGGACAGATACGCAGTATTTT. The chain recombines TRBV6-4 with TRBJ2-3, with D maybe TRBD2 (6 bases). CDR1 and CDR2 from the germline V gene are MRHNA and SNTAGT. Trimming stripped 3 bases from V and 3 bases from J, with 13 bases between. This CDR3 contains 15 residues.

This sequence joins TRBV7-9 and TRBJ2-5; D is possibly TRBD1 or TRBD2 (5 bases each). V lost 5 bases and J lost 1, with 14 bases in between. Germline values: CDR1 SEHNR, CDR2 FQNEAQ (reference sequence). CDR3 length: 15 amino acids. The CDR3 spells CASSPPWGIQETQYF. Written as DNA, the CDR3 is TGTGCCAGCAGCCCTCCCTGGGGGATCCAAGAGACCCAGTACTTC. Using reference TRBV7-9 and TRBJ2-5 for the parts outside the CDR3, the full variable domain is DTGVSQNPRHKITKRGQNVTFRCDPISEHNRLYWYRQTLGQGPEFLTYFQNEAQLEKSRLLSDRFSAERPKGSFSTLEIQRTEQGDSAMYLCASSPPWGIQETQYFGPGTRLLVL.

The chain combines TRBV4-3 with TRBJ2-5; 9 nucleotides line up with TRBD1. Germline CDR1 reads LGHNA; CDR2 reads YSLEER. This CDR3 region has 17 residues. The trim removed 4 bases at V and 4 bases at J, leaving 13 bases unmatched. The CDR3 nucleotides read TGCGCCAGCAGCCCTACCCCCGGACAGGGGATTCCAGAGACCCAGTACTTC. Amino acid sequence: CASSPTPGQGIPETQYF.

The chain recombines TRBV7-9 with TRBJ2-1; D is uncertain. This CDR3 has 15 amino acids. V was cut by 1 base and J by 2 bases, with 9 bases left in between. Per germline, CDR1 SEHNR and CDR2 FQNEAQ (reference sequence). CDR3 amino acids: CASSLVTGPYNEQFF. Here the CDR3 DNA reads TGTGCCAGCAGCTTAGTGACTGGCCCCTACAATGAGCAGTTCTTC. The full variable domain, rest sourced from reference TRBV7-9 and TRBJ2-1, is DTGVSQNPRHKITKRGQNVTFRCDPISEHNRLYWYRQTLGQGPEFLTYFQNEAQLEKSRLLSDRFSAERPKGSFSTLEIQRTEQGDSAMYLCASSLVTGPYNEQFFGPGTRLTVL.

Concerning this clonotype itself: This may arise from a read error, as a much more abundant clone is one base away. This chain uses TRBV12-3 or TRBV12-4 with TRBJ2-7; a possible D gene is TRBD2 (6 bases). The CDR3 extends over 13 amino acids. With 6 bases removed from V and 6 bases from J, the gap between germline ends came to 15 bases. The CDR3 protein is CASSPDTAGEQYF. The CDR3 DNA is TGTGCCAGCAGCCCTGACACAGCGGGCGAGCAGTACTTC.

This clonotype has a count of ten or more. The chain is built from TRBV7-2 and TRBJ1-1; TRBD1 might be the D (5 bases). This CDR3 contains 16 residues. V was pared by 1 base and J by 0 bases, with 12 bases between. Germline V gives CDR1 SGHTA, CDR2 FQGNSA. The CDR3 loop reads CASSLVSGMMNTEAFF. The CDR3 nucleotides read TGTGCCAGCAGCTTAGTCTCAGGGATGATGAACACTGAAGCTTTCTTT.

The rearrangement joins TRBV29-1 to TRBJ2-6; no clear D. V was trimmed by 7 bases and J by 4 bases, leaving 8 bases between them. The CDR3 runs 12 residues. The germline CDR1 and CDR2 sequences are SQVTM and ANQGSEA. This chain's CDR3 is CSAATGANVLTF. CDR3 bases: TGCAGCGCTGCCACCGGGGCCAACGTCCTGACTTTC.

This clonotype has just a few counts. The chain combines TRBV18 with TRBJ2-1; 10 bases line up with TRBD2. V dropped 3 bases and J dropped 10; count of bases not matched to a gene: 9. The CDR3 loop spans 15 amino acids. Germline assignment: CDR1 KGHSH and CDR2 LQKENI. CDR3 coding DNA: TGTGCCAGCTCACCGCCCGGGCTAGCGGGGGAAGAGCAGTTCTTC. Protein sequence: CASSPPGLAGEEQFF. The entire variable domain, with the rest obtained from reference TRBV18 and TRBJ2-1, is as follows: NAGVMQNPRHLVRRRGQEARLRCSPMKGHSHVYWYRQLPEEGLKFMVYLQKENIIDESGMPKERFSAEFPKEGPSILRIQQVVRGDSAAYFCASSPPGLAGEEQFFGPGTRLTVL.

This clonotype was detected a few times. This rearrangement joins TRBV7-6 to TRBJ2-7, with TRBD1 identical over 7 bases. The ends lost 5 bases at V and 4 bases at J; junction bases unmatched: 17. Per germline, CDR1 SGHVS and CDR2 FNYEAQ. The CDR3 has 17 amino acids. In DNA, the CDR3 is TGTGCCAGCAGCCCCTACGTTCAGGGGGATTACCTTTACGAGCAGTACTTC. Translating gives CASSPYVQGDYLYEQYF.

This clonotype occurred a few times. CDR3 amino acids: CASSRTGQVNEKLFF. The CDR3 DNA reads TGTGCCAGCAGCCGAACGGGACAAGTTAATGAAAAACTGTTTTTT. The chain joins TRBV12-3 or TRBV12-4 to TRBJ1-4, with D possibly matching TRBD1 (6 bases). The CDR3 spans 15 residues. Trimming shortened V by 6 bases and J by 4 bases, and 15 bases separated the two germline ends.

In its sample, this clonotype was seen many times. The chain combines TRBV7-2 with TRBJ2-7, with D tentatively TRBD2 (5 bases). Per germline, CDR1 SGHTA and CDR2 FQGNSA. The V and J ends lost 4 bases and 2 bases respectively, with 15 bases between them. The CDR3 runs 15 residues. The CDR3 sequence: CASSSRDTSAYEQYF. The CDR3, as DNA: TGTGCCAGCAGCTCCCGGGATACCAGCGCCTACGAGCAGTACTTC. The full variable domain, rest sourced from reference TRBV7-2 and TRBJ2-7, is GAGVSQSPSNKVTEKGKDVELRCDPISGHTALYWYRQSLGQGLEFLIYFQGNSAPDKSGLPSDRFSAERTGGSVSTLTIQRTQQEDSAVYLCASSSRDTSAYEQYFGPGTRLTVT.

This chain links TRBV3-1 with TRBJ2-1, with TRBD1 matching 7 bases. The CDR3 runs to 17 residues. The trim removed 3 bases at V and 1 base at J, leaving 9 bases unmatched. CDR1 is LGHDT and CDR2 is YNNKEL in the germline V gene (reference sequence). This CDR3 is CASSQQINRGSYNEQFF. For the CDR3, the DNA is TGTGCCAGCAGCCAGCAAATCAACAGGGGATCCTACAATGAGCAGTTCTTC.

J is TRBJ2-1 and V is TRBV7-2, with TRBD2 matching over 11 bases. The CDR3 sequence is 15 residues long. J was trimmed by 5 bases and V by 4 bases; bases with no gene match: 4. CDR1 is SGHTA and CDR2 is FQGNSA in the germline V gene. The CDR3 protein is CASSWGLADHNEQFF. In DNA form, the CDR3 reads TGTGCCAGCAGCTGGGGACTAGCGGACCACAATGAGCAGTTCTTC.